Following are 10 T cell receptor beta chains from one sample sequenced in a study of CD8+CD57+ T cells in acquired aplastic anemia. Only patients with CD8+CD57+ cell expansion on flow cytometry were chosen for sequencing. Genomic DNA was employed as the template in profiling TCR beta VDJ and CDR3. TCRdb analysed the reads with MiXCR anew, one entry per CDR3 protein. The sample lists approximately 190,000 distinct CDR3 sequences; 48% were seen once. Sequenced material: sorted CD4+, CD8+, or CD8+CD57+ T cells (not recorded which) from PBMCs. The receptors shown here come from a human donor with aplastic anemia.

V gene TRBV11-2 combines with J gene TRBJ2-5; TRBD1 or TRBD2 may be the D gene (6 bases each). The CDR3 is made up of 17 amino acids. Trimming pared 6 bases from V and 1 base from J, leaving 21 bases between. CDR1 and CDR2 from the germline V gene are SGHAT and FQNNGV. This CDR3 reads CASSRRTTGGLQETQYF. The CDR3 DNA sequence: TGTGCCAGCAGTAGGCGGACGACAGGAGGGCTCCAAGAGACCCAGTACTTC.

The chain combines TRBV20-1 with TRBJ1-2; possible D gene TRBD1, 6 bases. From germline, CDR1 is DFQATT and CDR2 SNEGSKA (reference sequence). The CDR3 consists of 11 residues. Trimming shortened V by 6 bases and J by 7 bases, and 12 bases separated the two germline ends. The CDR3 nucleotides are TGCAGTGCCAAGGGGGGGCTTGGCTACACCTTC. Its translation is CSAKGGLGYTF.

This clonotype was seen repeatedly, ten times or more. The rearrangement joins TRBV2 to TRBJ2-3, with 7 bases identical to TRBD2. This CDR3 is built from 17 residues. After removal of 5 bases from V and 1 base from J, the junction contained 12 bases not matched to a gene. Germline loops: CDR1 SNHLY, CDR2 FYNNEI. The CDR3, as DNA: TGTGCCAGCAGTACGGCGGGAGAATTTAGAGGCACAGATACGCAGTATTTT. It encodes CASSTAGEFRGTDTQYF. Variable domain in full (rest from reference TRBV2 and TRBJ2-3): EPEVTQTPSHQVTQMGQEVILRCVPISNHLYFYWYRQILGQKVEFLVSFYNNEISEKSEIFDDQFSVERPDGSNFTLKIRSTKLEDSAMYFCASSTAGEFRGTDTQYFGPGTRLTVL.

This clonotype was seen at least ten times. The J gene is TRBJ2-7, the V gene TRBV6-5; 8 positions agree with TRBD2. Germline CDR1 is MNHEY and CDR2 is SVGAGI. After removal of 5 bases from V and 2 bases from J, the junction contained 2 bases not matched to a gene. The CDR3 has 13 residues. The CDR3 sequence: CASSTGLAYEQYF. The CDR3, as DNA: TGTGCCAGCAGTACGGGACTAGCCTACGAGCAGTACTTC.

The CDR3 coding sequence is TGTGCCACCAGCAGAGATCAGGTTCTCCACGAGCAGTACTTC. Translated, it gives CATSRDQVLHEQYF. The V call is TRBV15, the J call TRBJ2-7, with no clear D. Germline CDR1 and CDR2: LNHNV and YYDKDF (reference sequence). V lost 0 bases, J lost 5 bases, and 11 bases lay in between. CDR3 length: 14 residues.

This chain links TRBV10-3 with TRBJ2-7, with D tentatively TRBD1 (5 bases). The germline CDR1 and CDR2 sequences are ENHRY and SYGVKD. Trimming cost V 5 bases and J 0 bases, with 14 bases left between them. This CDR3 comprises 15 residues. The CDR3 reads CAISKSGLSSYEQYF. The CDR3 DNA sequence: TGTGCCATCAGTAAATCAGGGCTCAGCTCCTACGAGCAGTACTTC.

CDR3 in amino acids: CASSQAGGSYYEQYF. The CDR3, as DNA: TGTGCCAGCAGCCAAGCGGGGGGCTCCTACTACGAGCAGTACTTC. The J gene is TRBJ2-7, the V gene TRBV4-2; weak D call: TRBD2 (7 bases). CDR1 and CDR2 from the germline V gene are LGHNA and YNFKEQ. This CDR3 is built from 15 residues. The V end lost 1 base, the J end lost 3 bases, and 13 bases lay between the germline ends.

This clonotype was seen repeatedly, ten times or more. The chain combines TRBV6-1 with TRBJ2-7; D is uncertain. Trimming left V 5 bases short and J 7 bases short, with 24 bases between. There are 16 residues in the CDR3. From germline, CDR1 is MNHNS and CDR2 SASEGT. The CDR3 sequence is CASSPPPGRLTREQYF. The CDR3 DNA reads TGTGCCAGCAGTCCCCCTCCTGGACGGCTAACGAGGGAGCAGTACTTC.

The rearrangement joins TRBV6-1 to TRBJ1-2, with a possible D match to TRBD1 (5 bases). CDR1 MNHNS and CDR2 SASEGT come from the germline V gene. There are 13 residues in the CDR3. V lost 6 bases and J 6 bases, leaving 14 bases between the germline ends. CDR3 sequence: CASSPGPFNGYTF. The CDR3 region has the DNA TGTGCCAGCAGCCCGGGACCCTTCAATGGCTACACCTTC.

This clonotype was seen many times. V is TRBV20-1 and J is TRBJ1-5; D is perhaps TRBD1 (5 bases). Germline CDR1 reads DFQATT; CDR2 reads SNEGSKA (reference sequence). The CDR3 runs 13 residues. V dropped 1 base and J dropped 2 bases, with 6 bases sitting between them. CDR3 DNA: TGCAGTGCTAGAGCGACAGGCAATCAGCCCCAGCATTTT. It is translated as CSARATGNQPQHF.